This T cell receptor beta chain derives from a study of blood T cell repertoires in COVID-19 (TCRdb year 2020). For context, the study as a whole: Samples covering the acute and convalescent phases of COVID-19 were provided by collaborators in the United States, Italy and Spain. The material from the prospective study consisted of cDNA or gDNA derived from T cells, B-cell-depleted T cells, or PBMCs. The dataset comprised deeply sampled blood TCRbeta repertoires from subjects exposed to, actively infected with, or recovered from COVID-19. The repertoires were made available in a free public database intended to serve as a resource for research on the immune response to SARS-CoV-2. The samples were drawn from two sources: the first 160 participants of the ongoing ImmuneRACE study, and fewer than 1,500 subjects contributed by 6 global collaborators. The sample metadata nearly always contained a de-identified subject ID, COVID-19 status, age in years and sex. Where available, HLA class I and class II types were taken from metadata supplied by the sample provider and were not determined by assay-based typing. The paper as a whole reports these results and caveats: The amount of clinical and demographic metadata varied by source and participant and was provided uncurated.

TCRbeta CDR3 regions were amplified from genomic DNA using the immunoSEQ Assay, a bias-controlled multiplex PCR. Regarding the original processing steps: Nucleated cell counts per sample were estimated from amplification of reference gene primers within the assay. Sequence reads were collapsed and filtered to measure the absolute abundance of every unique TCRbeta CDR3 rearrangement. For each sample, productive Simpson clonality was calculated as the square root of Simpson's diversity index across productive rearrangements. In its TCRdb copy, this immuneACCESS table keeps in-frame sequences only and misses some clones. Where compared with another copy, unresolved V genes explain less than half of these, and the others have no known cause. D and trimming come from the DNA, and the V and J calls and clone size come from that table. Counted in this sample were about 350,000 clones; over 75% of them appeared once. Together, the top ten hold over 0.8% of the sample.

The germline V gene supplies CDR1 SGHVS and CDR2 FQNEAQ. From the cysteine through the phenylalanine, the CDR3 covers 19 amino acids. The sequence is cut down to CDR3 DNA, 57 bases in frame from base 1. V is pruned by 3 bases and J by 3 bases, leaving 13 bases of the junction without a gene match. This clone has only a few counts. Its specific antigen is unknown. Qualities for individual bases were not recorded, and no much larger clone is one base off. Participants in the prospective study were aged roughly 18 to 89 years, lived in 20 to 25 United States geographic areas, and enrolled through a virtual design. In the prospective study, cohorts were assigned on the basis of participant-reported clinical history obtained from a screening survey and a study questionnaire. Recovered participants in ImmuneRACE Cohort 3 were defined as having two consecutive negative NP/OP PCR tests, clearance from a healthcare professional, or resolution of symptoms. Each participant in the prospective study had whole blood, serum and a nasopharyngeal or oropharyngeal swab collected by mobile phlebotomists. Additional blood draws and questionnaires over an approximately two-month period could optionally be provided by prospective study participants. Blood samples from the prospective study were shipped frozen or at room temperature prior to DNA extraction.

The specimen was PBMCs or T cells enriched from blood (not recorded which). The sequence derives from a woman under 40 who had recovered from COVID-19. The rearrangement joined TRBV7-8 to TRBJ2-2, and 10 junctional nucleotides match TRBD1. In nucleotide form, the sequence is TGTGCCAGCAGCTTTAATGAAGCCGGGACAGGGGATGACACCGGGGAGCTGTTTTTT. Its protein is CASSFNEAGTGDDTGELFF.